The next 27 T cell receptor beta chains were all read from a single sample in a study of spatial heterogeneity in lung cancer. Time point defined: sample taken at primary tumor resection. Whole-study results and caveats: Tumors with more nonsynonymous mutations had more expanded intratumoral alpha and beta TCRs.

Antigen specificity for these receptors is unknown. MiXCR, applied by TCRdb to the 5' RACE reads, yields one record per CDR3 protein. The sample gives some 7,000 distinct CDR3 sequences, less than 15% of which show up once; around 8% is in the top ten. The sample was lung tumor tissue, taken at surgery. The receptor source for this set is a male donor with early-stage non-small cell lung cancer.

Judged by abundance, this clonotype is medium-sized (0.01 to 0.1%). Since the library was made to target alpha chains, this beta chain is a stray read and its abundance is not meaningful. The V call is TRBV10-3, the J call TRBJ2-1, with D possibly matching TRBD1 (6 bases). Trimming took off 8 bases at V and 5 bases at J, with 10 bases between the two ends. Germline assignment: CDR1 ENHRY and CDR2 SYGVKD. The CDR3 extends over 12 amino acids. CDR3 loop: CAIEGQHNEQFF. CDR3 nucleotides: TGTGCCATCGAGGGACAACACAATGAGCAGTTCTTC.

By share, this clonotype counts as medium-sized (0.01 to 0.1%). Since the library was made to target alpha chains, this beta chain is a stray read and its abundance is not meaningful. The chain carries TRBV3-1 and TRBJ1-5; a possible D gene is TRBD1 (5 bases). V shed 1 base and J shed 0 bases, with 7 bases lying between them. Germline-derived CDR1 and CDR2 are LGHDT and YNNKEL (reference sequence). The CDR3 covers 15 residues. The CDR3 protein is CASSQAGASNQPQHF. The CDR3 bases are TGTGCCAGCAGCCAAGCTGGGGCTAGCAATCAGCCCCAGCATTTT.

This clonotype occurred many times. A library prepared for alpha chains yielded this beta chain as an off-target read; its size is of little meaning. The rearrangement joins TRBV20-1 to TRBJ1-6; 9 nucleotides match TRBD1. Trimming took 3 bases from V and 10 from J; bases not matched to a gene: 10. CDR3 size: 15 residues. CDR1 is DFQATT, CDR2 SNEGSKA, per germline (reference sequence). This CDR3 is CSARNLDRGGSPLHF. CDR3 coding DNA: TGCAGTGCTAGGAATTTGGACAGGGGAGGATCACCCCTCCACTTT.

This clonotype was picked up many times. The library was prepared for alpha chains; this beta chain is a stray read, so its frequency means little. The genes are TRBV6-5 and TRBJ1-1, with 7 bases matching TRBD1. Trimming cost V 6 bases and J 7 bases; bases outside gene matches: 11. Germline values: CDR1 MNHEY, CDR2 SVGAGI. CDR3 size: 14 residues. The CDR3 DNA reads as TGTGCCAGCAGGGCAGGGGGTGCCAGAGTTGAAGCTTTCTTT. It is translated as CASRAGGARVEAFF.

The sample holds many counts of this clonotype. A library prepared for alpha chains yielded this beta chain as an off-target read; its size is of little meaning. The chain carries TRBV29-1 and TRBJ2-1, with a possible D match to TRBD2 (6 bases). The V and J ends lost 3 bases and 4 bases respectively, with 10 bases between them. Germline V gives CDR1 SQVTM, CDR2 ANQGSEA. The CDR3 is 13 residues long. For the CDR3, the DNA is TGCAGCGTTGAGGGGGGAACTTACAATGAGCAGTTCTTC. This codes for CSVEGGTYNEQFF.

By its share, this clonotype is medium-sized. In a library made to pick up alpha chains, this beta chain is a stray read with a size that means little. DNA for the CDR3: TGCAGTGCTAGGCCGGGCCCCCAAGAGACCCAGTACTTC. Protein: CSARPGPQETQYF. The chain combines TRBV20-1 with TRBJ2-5; D uncertain. CDR1 and CDR2 from the germline V gene are DFQATT and SNEGSKA (reference sequence). There are 13 residues in the CDR3. Between the trimmed V and J ends, which lost 3 bases and 1 base, there was a span of 9 bases.

This clonotype has ten or more counts. A library prepared for alpha chains yielded this beta chain as an off-target read; its size is of little meaning. The chain uses TRBV7-3 and TRBJ2-1; TRBD2 aligns across 8 bases. The V segment lost 5 bases and the J segment 16 bases; nucleotides outside the gene matches: 10. Per the germline V gene, CDR1 is SGHTA and CDR2 is FQGTGA. This CDR3 is 12 amino acids long. The CDR3 protein is CASSTSGTSKFF. The DNA of the CDR3 is TGTGCCAGCAGCACCTCCGGGACTAGTAAATTCTTC.

This clonotype was seen more than once but under ten times. In a library made to pick up alpha chains, this beta chain is a stray read with a size that means little. The V call is TRBV29-1, the J call TRBJ1-1; no clear D gene. Trimming took 6 bases from V and 6 from J, leaving 11 bases between them. The germline CDR1 and CDR2 sequences are SQVTM and ANQGSEA. The CDR3 totals 11 residues. CDR3 nucleotides: TGCAGCGTATCGCCGGGCGCTGAAGCTTTCTTT. Its translation is CSVSPGAEAFF.

By sample share, this clonotype is medium-sized. Since the library was made to target alpha chains, this beta chain is a stray read and its abundance is not meaningful. This chain joins TRBV6-6 and TRBJ1-2; 12 bases match TRBD1. This CDR3 is 16 amino acids long. V gave up 6 bases and J gave up 1 base; unmatched junction bases: 6. Germline V CDR1 and CDR2: MNHNY, SVGAGI (reference sequence). This CDR3 reads CASSLGQGAYNYGYTF. The CDR3 DNA reads TGTGCCAGCAGCTTGGGACAGGGGGCATATAACTATGGCTACACCTTC.

This clonotype was recorded at least ten times. Because the library targeted alpha chains, this beta chain is an off-target read whose size means little. This rearrangement joins TRBV10-2 to TRBJ1-5; D is possibly TRBD1 (5 bases). The V end lost 0 bases, the J end lost 3 bases, and 24 bases lay between the germline ends. Germline loops: CDR1 WSHSY, CDR2 SAAADI. The CDR3 has 20 amino acids. CDR3 sequence (DNA): TGCGCCAGCAGTGAGTCGAAAGGTGTGTGGGGCGACGTTAACAATCAGCCCCAGCATTTT. Residues: CASSESKGVWGDVNNQPQHF.

Turning to this clonotype: This beta chain is a stray sequence in a library constructed for alpha chains; its clone size is not meaningful. The chain joins TRBV29-1 to TRBJ2-2; D may be TRBD2 (5 bases). The CDR3 length is 11 residues. With 6 bases removed from V and 6 bases from J, the gap between germline ends came to 8 bases. Germline-derived CDR1 and CDR2 are SQVTM and ANQGSEA. The CDR3 spells CSVLVPGELFF. CDR3 bases: TGCAGCGTACTAGTCCCCGGGGAGCTGTTTTTT.

This clonotype was detected many times. This beta chain is an unintended read in a library built for alpha chains; its size means little. V usage is TRBV12-3 or TRBV12-4 and J usage is TRBJ2-2; D is perhaps TRBD1 (6 bases). The CDR3 extends over 15 amino acids. V was pared by 6 bases and J by 4 bases, with 15 bases between. The chain's CDR3 is CASRPGARVTGELFF. The CDR3 DNA is TGTGCCAGCAGGCCAGGGGCCCGAGTCACCGGGGAGCTGTTTTTT.

There are many counts of this clonotype. The library was built for alpha chains, so this beta chain is an off-target read and its size means little. V gene TRBV6-1 combines with J gene TRBJ2-3; TRBD2 aligns across 13 bases. The junction had 6 bases not matched to a gene; V was cut back by 0 bases and J by 6 bases. The CDR3 extends over 17 amino acids. CDR1 is MNHNS and CDR2 is SASEGT in the germline V gene. DNA for the CDR3: TGTGCCAGCAGTGAAGCAGGACTAGCGGGAGTCGCGGATACGCAGTATTTT. Translated: CASSEAGLAGVADTQYF.

There are many counts of this clonotype. Little can be read into the size of this beta chain, an off-target read in a library designed for alpha chains. This chain joins TRBV5-1 and TRBJ1-5, with D unresolved. V gave up 4 bases and J gave up 5 bases, with 16 bases separating them. CDR1 SGHRS and CDR2 YFSETQ come from the germline V gene. This CDR3 has 15 amino acids. The CDR3, as DNA: TGCGCCAGCAGCAAGGACGGAGATGCAGATCAGCCCCAGCATTTT. This translates into CASSKDGDADQPQHF.

This clonotype is labeled medium-sized. Being off target in a library aimed at alpha chains, this beta chain has a size of little meaning. V usage is TRBV10-2 and J usage is TRBJ1-3; D gene unclear. The V end was cut by 8 bases, the J end by 0 bases, with 11 bases between. The CDR3 loop spans 14 amino acids. CDR1 is WSHSY, CDR2 SAAADI, per germline. CDR3 in DNA: TGCGCCAGCTCCGGGTTCCTCTCTGGAAACACCATATATTTT. This codes for CASSGFLSGNTIYF.

There are many counts of this clonotype. This beta chain is a stray sequence in a library constructed for alpha chains; its clone size is not meaningful. The chain has TRBV12-3 or TRBV12-4 and TRBJ2-5; no clear D gene. Trimming cost V 7 bases and J 6 bases, with 18 bases left between them. The CDR3 has 14 amino acids. The CDR3 DNA follows: TGTGCCAGCACCCCCCGCGGCGGCCGAAAGACCCAGTACTTC. Translation gives CASTPRGGRKTQYF.

By share, this clonotype counts as medium-sized (0.01 to 0.1%). This beta chain was picked up by a library intended for alpha chains and is off target, so its count carries little meaning. The chain's CDR3 is CASRDMGNTIYF. The CDR3 DNA follows: TGTGCCAGCCGCGACATGGGAAACACCATATATTTT. The J gene is TRBJ1-3, the V gene TRBV11-2; D not resolved. V shed 8 bases and J shed 4 bases, with 9 bases lying between them. CDR1 SGHAT and CDR2 FQNNGV come from the germline V gene. This CDR3 is built from 12 residues.

This clonotype appeared many times. With the library built for alpha chains, this beta chain is off target and its frequency is not meaningful. This chain connects TRBV5-1 to TRBJ2-3, with TRBD2 identical over 7 bases. The V gene end was trimmed by 1 base and the J gene end by 4 bases; junction bases not matched to a gene: 9. The CDR3 sequence is 16 residues long. The germline V gene encodes CDR1 SGHRS and CDR2 YFSETQ. In nucleotides, the CDR3 is TGCGCCAGCAGCTTGAACGGGAGGTCGACCTCAGATACGCAGTATTTT. The encoded protein is CASSLNGRSTSDTQYF.

This clonotype was found many times. The library was prepared for alpha chains; this beta chain is a stray read, so its frequency means little. The CDR3 is CASSPLRTNTGELFF. In nucleotides, the CDR3 is TGTGCCAGCAGCCCCTTGCGGACTAACACCGGGGAGCTGTTTTTT. The chain carries TRBV11-2 and TRBJ2-2, with a weak D call TRBD2 (5 bases). Trimming shortened V by 5 bases and J by 2 bases, and 12 bases separated the two germline ends. This CDR3 region has 15 residues. Per germline, CDR1 SGHAT and CDR2 FQNNGV.

This clonotype is judged medium-sized (0.01 to 0.1%). As an off-target read in a library built for alpha chains, this beta chain has a frequency of little significance. The chain combines TRBV6-5 with TRBJ1-1; no clear D. Trimming removed 0 bases at V and 5 bases at J, with 16 bases between. The CDR3 sequence is 16 residues long. From germline, CDR1 is MNHEY and CDR2 SVGAGI. Here the CDR3 DNA reads TGTGCCAGCAGTTACTCGATAGGGTCAGGAGGTACTGAAGCTTTCTTT. As protein: CASSYSIGSGGTEAFF.

In this sample, this clonotype turned up many times. The size of this beta chain means little, since it is a stray read in a library made for alpha chains. J is TRBJ2-7 and V is TRBV20-1, with TRBD2 matching 7 bases. CDR1 is DFQATT, CDR2 SNEGSKA, per germline (reference sequence). V dropped 7 bases and J dropped 4; count of bases not matched to a gene: 10. CDR3 length equals 13 residues. CDR3 coding DNA: TGCAGTGTTACCCTAGCGGAACCTTACGAGCAGTACTTC. Protein product: CSVTLAEPYEQYF.

This clonotype is termed medium-sized (0.01 to 0.1%). This beta chain is a stray read from a library made for alpha chains; its abundance is not meaningful. The chain recombines TRBV20-1 with TRBJ2-7; no clear D gene. With 4 bases removed from V and 4 bases from J, the gap between germline ends came to 5 bases. This CDR3 has 10 residues. Germline assignment: CDR1 DFQATT and CDR2 SNEGSKA (reference sequence). The CDR3 DNA sequence: TGCAGTGCTAACACTTACGAGCAGTACGTC. This translates into CSANTYEQYV.

The sample holds many counts of this clonotype. This beta chain turned up in a library designed for alpha chains; as an off-target read, its abundance says little. This sequence joins TRBV2 and TRBJ1-1; D remains unclear. The CDR3 contains 14 residues. Between the trimmed V and J ends, which lost 5 bases and 6 bases, there was a span of 16 bases. Germline-derived CDR1 and CDR2 are SNHLY and FYNNEI. The CDR3 protein is CASSLMGVSAEAFF. The CDR3 DNA sequence: TGTGCCAGCAGTCTCATGGGAGTGAGCGCTGAAGCTTTCTTT.

By share, this clonotype ranks as medium-sized. This beta chain is off target for a library built for alpha chains, so its abundance means little. The chain links TRBV28 to TRBJ1-2, with D maybe TRBD1 (6 bases). CDR3 size: 16 residues. CDR1 and CDR2 from the germline V gene are MDHEN and SYDVKM. V shed 4 bases and J shed 5 bases, with 20 bases lying between them. CDR3 sequence reads: CASSSRRGDRIYGYTF. The DNA of the CDR3 is TGTGCCAGCAGTTCGAGGAGGGGGGACCGGATTTATGGCTACACCTTC.

This clonotype was detected ten times or more. This beta chain is a stray sequence in a library constructed for alpha chains; its clone size is not meaningful. V usage is TRBV3-1 and J usage is TRBJ1-1; tentatively, D is TRBD1 (6 bases). Germline V CDR1 and CDR2: LGHDT, YNNKEL (reference sequence). CDR3 length: 15 amino acids. V was pared by 5 bases and J by 6 bases, with 19 bases between. CDR3 sequence: CASSMGASTGSEAFF. CDR3 sequence (DNA): TGTGCCAGCAGCATGGGAGCAAGCACAGGGTCTGAAGCTTTCTTT.

This clonotype is labeled as medium-sized (0.01 to 0.1%). This beta chain is a stray read from a library made for alpha chains; its abundance is not meaningful. The CDR3 reads CASRLGTGSNQPQHF. CDR3 coding DNA: TGCGCCAGCAGACTCGGGACGGGTAGCAATCAGCCCCAGCATTTT. The chain joins TRBV5-1 to TRBJ1-5, with TRBD1 as a possible D gene (5 bases). The CDR3 runs 15 residues. V was shortened by 5 bases and J by 0 bases, with 12 bases between the two germline ends. Germline values: CDR1 SGHRS, CDR2 YFSETQ. The complete variable domain, with remaining parts taken from reference TRBV5-1 and TRBJ1-5, reads KAGVTQTPRYLIKTRGQQVTLSCSPISGHRSVSWYQQTPGQGLQFLFEYFSETQRNKGNFPGRFSGRQFSNSRSEMNVSTLELGDSALYLCASRLGTGSNQPQHFGDGTRLSIL.

This clonotype was counted ten times or more. This beta chain is an unintended read in a library built for alpha chains; its size means little. The chain recombines TRBV19 with TRBJ2-2; D may be TRBD1 (6 bases). Germline V gene lookup returns CDR1 LNHDA and CDR2 SQIVND (reference sequence). The CDR3 is made up of 14 amino acids. Trimming pared 5 bases from V and 4 bases from J, leaving 11 bases between. CDR3 sequence reads: CASSPRGTTGELFF. The CDR3 DNA is TGTGCCAGTAGTCCCAGGGGAACCACCGGGGAGCTGTTTTTT. Based on the CDR3 plus reference TRBV19 and TRBJ2-2, the full variable domain is DGGITQSPKYLFRKEGQNVTLSCEQNLNHDAMYWYRQDPGQGLRLIYYSQIVNDFQKGDIAEGYSVSREKKESFPLTVTSAQKNPTAFYLCASSPRGTTGELFFGEGSRLTVL.